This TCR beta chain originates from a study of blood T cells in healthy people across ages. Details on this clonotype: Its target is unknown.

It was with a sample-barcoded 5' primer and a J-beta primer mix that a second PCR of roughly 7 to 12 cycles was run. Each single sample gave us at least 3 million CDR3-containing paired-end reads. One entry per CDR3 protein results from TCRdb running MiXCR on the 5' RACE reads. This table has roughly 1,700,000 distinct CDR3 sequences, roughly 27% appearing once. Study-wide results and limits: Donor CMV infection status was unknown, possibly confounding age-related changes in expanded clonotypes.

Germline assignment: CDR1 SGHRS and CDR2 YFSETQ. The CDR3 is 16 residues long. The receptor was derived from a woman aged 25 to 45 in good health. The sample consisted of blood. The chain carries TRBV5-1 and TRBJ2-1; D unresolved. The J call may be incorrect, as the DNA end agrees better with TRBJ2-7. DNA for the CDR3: TGCGCCAGCAGCTTGGGAACCGGGTCCGTCTACAATGAGCAGTACTTC. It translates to CASSLGTGSVYNEQYF.